This T cell receptor (beta chain) was obtained from a study of shared clonotypes between healthy human individuals. About the study: Every donor yielded three CD4 naive, three CD4 memory, two CD8 naive and one CD8 memory plate.

CDR3 size: 15 residues. Losses at the gene ends were 5 bases for V and 6 bases for J; bases not matched to a gene: 8. Germline assignment: CDR1 ENHRY and CDR2 SYGVKD. The deep-level immunoSEQ assay was used. Repertoires were generated with immunoSEQ multiplex PCR, while TCRdb's copy carries only in-frame clones and drops some. The repertoire holds over 2 million clones, with 85% to 95% as singletons. Points from the study as a whole: Tissues were not sampled, only blood, and their repertoires likely differ. The study's rarefaction showed incomplete sorted-subset sequencing despite large depth.

Of note for this clone: Its antigen is currently unknown.

The sequence derives from a man younger than 35 in good health. The sequenced material came from naive CD4+ T cells sorted from blood. Subset denoted: CD45RA+ positively selected. V is TRBV10-3 and J is TRBJ2-3; 10 bases fit TRBD1. The CDR3 sequence: CAISQPGQGTDTQYF. CDR3 DNA: TGTGCCATCAGTCAACCGGGACAGGGGACCGATACGCAGTATTTT.